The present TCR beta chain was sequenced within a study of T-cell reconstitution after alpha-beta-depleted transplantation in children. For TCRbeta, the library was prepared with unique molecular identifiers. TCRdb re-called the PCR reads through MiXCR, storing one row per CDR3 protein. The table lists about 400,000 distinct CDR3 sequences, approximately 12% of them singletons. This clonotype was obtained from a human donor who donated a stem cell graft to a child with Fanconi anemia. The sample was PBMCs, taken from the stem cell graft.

This chain's CDR3 is CASSLKRGFYEQYV. The CDR3 DNA sequence: TGTGCCAGCAGCTTGAAAAGGGGGTTCTACGAGCAGTACGTC. The J gene is TRBJ2-7, the V gene TRBV7-8; the D gene is possibly TRBD1 (6 bases). With 3 bases removed from V and 3 bases from J, the gap between germline ends came to 12 bases. The CDR3 spans 14 residues. CDR1 and CDR2 from the germline V gene are SGHVS and FQNEAQ.